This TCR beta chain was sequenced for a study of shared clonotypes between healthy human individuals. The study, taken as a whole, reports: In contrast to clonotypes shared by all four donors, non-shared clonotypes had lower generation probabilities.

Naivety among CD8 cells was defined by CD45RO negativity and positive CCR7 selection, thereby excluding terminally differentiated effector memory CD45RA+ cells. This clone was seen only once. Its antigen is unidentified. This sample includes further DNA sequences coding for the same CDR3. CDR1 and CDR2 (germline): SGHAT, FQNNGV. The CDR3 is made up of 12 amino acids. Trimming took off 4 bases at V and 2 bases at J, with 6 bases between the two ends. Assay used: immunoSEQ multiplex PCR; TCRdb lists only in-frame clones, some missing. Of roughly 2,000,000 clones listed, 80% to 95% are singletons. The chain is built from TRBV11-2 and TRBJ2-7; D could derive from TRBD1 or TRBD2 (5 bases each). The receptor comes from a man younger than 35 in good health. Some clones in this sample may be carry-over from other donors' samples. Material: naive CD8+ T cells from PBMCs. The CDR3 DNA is TGTGCCAGCAGCTCGGGACCCTACGAGCAGTACTTC. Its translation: CASSSGPYEQYF.